This TCR beta chain was obtained from a study of blood T cell repertoires in COVID-19. Trimming cost V 4 bases and J 4 bases, with 20 bases left between them. The CDR3 runs 16 residues. Germline-derived CDR1 and CDR2 are SGHDT and YYEEEE. As handled by the study authors: Cell counts per sample came from amplifying reference gene primers. Some clones are missing from TCRdb's copy, which holds only in-frame ones; the method was immunoSEQ multiplex PCR. V and J calls and clone size come straight from that table; D and trimming were deduced from the DNA. The profile shows roughly 500,000 clones, approximately 85% of them singletons.

The chain links TRBV5-6 to TRBJ1-2, with a tentative D call TRBD1 (6 bases). This TCR was sampled from a human donor in a cohort sampled during active COVID-19. Input material: peripheral blood. CDR3 sequence reads: CASSIRWQGRVYGYTF. As DNA, the CDR3 is TGTGCCAGCAGCATAAGGTGGCAGGGGAGGGTCTATGGCTACACCTTC.